The rows below give T cell receptor beta chains drawn from one sample of a study of T cell responses to AZD1222 COVID-19 vaccine. The table came from immunoSEQ multiplex PCR; TCRdb's copy has only in-frame clones and leaves some out. The table has 98,000 or so clones, roughly nine tenths seen once; the top ten hold 3.3%. The sample was peripheral blood, taken 28 days after the second dose of the MenACWY control vaccine. The receptors were gathered from an adult who received the MenACWY meningococcal vaccine as a control. Each CDR3 is given with its conserved first and last residue. The D gene is left open where the match is weak. Only part of the rows carry a size: once, few, many, or a class if the clone is expanded.

>-|TRBJ1-1|once|TRBV5-1|14
TGCGCCAGCAGCTTGCAGCCTATGAACACTGAAGCTTTCTTT
CASSLQPMNTEAFF
>-|TRBJ2-5|-|TRBV7-9|13
TGTGCCAGCAGCTTAACAGTTCAAGAGACCCAGTACTTC
CASSLTVQETQYF
>-|TRBJ2-5|-|TRBV4-3|15
TGCGCCAGCAGCCAAGATTTACAGAGACAAGAGACCCAGTACTTC
CASSQDLQRQETQYF
>-|TRBJ1-1|-|TRBV14|13
TGTGCCAGCAGCCATACGGGGAACACTGAAGCTTTCTTT
CASSHTGNTEAFF
>TRBD1|TRBJ2-7|-|TRBV5-5|15
TGTGCCAGCAGCTTGGATGTCAGGGGGCCGTGGGAGCAGTACTTC
CASSLDVRGPWEQYF
>-|TRBJ1-3|-|TRBV10-3|18
TGTGCCATCAGTGAGTCGGGCCCCGCCAGGGCGAATGGAAACACCATATATTTT
CAISESGPARANGNTIYF
>-|TRBJ2-7|-|TRBV5-6|12
TGTGCCAGCAGCCCATGGGCCGACGAGCAGTACTTC
CASSPWADEQYF
>TRBD1|TRBJ1-1|-|TRBV5-1|18
TGCGCCAGCAGCGGAGACAGGGGGACCCTTCATGTGAACACTGAAGCTTTCTTT
CASSGDRGTLHVNTEAFF
>TRBD1|TRBJ1-6|-|TRBV6-2/TRBV6-3|13
TGTGCCAGCAGTGGACAGGTCCGACCACCCCTCCACTTT
CASSGQVRPPLHF
>-|TRBJ2-7|once|TRBV5-1|15
TGCGCCAGCAGCCGAGAGGAGGCCAAATCCTACGAGCAGTACTTC
CASSREEAKSYEQYF
>TRBD1|TRBJ2-7|-|TRBV28|14
TGTGCCAGCAGCCATCCAAGGACAGGGGACGAGCAGTACTTC
CASSHPRTGDEQYF
>-|TRBJ2-1|-|TRBV10-3|15
TGTGCCATCAGTGTAGGTCAGGATCGGGACAATGAGCAGTTCTTC
CAISVGQDRDNEQFF
>-|TRBJ2-7|-|TRBV7-2|12
TGTGCCAGCAGCGTAGGGCGGGGCGAGCAGTACTTC
CASSVGRGEQYF
>TRBD1|TRBJ2-1|-|TRBV4-1|14
TGCGCCAGCAGCCCTCCGGACAGGGTGGTTGAGCAGTTCTTC
CASSPPDRVVEQFF
>TRBD1|TRBJ1-1|-|TRBV7-9|14
TGTGCCAGCAGCGTGGGACAGGGAGAGACTGAAGCTTTCTTT
CASSVGQGETEAFF
>-|TRBJ2-1|-|TRBV29-1|15
TGCAGCGTTGTATTGTGGGGGCAGGGGAGGAATGAGCAGTTCTTC
CSVVLWGQGRNEQFF
>-|TRBJ2-5|-|TRBV7-2|13
TGTGCCAGCAGCTTAGGGGTTAAAGAGACCCAGTACTTC
CASSLGVKETQYF
>-|TRBJ2-2|few|TRBV19|13
TGTGCCAGCACTACACGGTCCACCGGGGAGCTGTTTTTT
CASTTRSTGELFF
>TRBD2|TRBJ2-7|-|TRBV4-1|18
TGCGCCAGCAGCCCAGGGCCAAAGACTAGCGGGGGTCTATACGAGCAGTACTTC
CASSPGPKTSGGLYEQYF
>TRBD1|TRBJ1-1|-|TRBV29-1|14
TGCAGCGTCCGAACCGGACAGGGGAACACTGAAGCTTTCTTT
CSVRTGQGNTEAFF
>-|TRBJ2-2|-|TRBV9|14
TGTGCCAGCAGCGTTCCAGGGGCACCCGGGGAGCTGTTTTTT
CASSVPGAPGELFF
>TRBD1|TRBJ1-2|once|TRBV30|15
TGTGCCTGGAGTGTAGGGACAGCCCTCTCCAGGGGCTACACCTTC
CAWSVGTALSRGYTF
>-|TRBJ2-3|-|TRBV5-1|11
TGCGCCAGCAGCACTGGGGATACGCAGTATTTT
CASSTGDTQYF
>-|TRBJ1-5|-|TRBV7-8|16
TGTGCCAGCAGCTTATTGAGGGGGAGGGCCAATCAGCCCCAGCATTTT
CASSLLRGRANQPQHF
>TRBD1|TRBJ1-5|-|TRBV19|14
TGTGCCAGTAGTCGACAGGGAGGCAATCAGCCCCAGCATTTT
CASSRQGGNQPQHF
>TRBD1|TRBJ2-7|-|TRBV6-2/TRBV6-3|15
TGTGCCAGCAGTTACTCGAAGGCGCAGGGGGCTTGGCAGTACTTC
CASSYSKAQGAWQYF
>-|TRBJ1-1|-|TRBV5-6|15
TGTGCCAGCAGCGGCAATCTAGGGGGTAACACTGAAGCTTTCTTT
CASSGNLGGNTEAFF
>-|TRBJ2-7|few|TRBV7-9|16
TGTGCCAGCAGCTTACCGGGGGCCCCTAATAGGAACGAGCAGTACTTC
CASSLPGAPNRNEQYF
>TRBD1|TRBJ1-5|-|TRBV25-1|18
TGTGCCAGCAGTGAGGGGGGGGACAGCGGGGCTGACAATCAGCCCCAGCATTTT
CASSEGGDSGADNQPQHF
>-|TRBJ1-5|-|TRBV5-4|15
TGTGCCAGCAGCCTCACCCCGGGTGGCAATCAGCCCCAGCATTTT
CASSLTPGGNQPQHF
>-|TRBJ1-2|-|TRBV2|14
TGTGCCAGCAGTGCAATGGGCCAGATCTATGGCTACACCTTC
CASSAMGQIYGYTF
>-|TRBJ2-5|-|TRBV5-4|13
TGTGCCAGCAGCTTGGACTACCAAGAGACCCAGTACTTC
CASSLDYQETQYF
>TRBD2|TRBJ2-5|-|TRBV7-2|16
TGTGCCAGCAGCTTAGCGCCGCGGGGGGGCCAGGAGACCCAGTACTTC
CASSLAPRGGQETQYF
>-|TRBJ1-1|-|TRBV3-1/TRBV3-2|14
TGTGCCAGCAGCCGGACAGCCACGAACACTGAAGCTTTCTTT
CASSRTATNTEAFF
>TRBD1|TRBJ1-2|-|TRBV18|17
TGTGCCAGCTCCAGGTCGACAGGGAGTGCTTTTGACTATGGCTACACCTTC
CASSRSTGSAFDYGYTF
>-|TRBJ1-2|-|TRBV19|12
TGTGCCAGTAGTATAACGGCCGCTGGCTACACCTTC
CASSITAAGYTF
>-|TRBJ1-1|once|TRBV13|15
TGTGCCAGCAGCTCTCCTAGAGGATCGAACACTGAAGCTTTCTTT
CASSSPRGSNTEAFF
>TRBD1|TRBJ2-5|-|TRBV28|16
TGTGCCAGCAGTCTCCCTAGTCGCAGGGGGAGAGAGACCCAGTACTTC
CASSLPSRRGRETQYF
>-|TRBJ1-4|-|TRBV6-2/TRBV6-3|16
TGTGCCAGCAGTTACTCATCGACACTGAAGGATGAAAAACTGTTTTTT
CASSYSSTLKDEKLFF
>-|TRBJ1-1|-|TRBV21-1|16
TGTGCCAGGACCGGGACAAGGAGAATGACGGACACTGAAGCTTTCTTT
CARTGTRRMTDTEAFF
>-|TRBJ1-5|-|TRBV7-3|13
TGTGCCAGCAGCTTAAACCCTTATCAGCCCCAGCATTTT
CASSLNPYQPQHF
>TRBD2|TRBJ2-7|-|TRBV27|14
TGTGCCAGCAGTTGGCCGGGGGGGCATGGAGAGCAGTACTTC
CASSWPGGHGEQYF
>-|TRBJ2-7|few|TRBV21-1|15
TGTGCCAGCAGCAAACTAGGACAGTGGATCTACGAGCAGTACTTC
CASSKLGQWIYEQYF
>TRBD2|TRBJ2-3|-|TRBV28|15
TGTGCCAGCAACAAACCGGGACTAGGGTCAGATACGCAGTATTTT
CASNKPGLGSDTQYF
>TRBD1|TRBJ2-1|-|TRBV5-1|19
TGCGCCAGCAGCCCCCTTGGGACAGGCGGTTCCTACCTTTACAATGAGCAGTTCTTC
CASSPLGTGGSYLYNEQFF
>TRBD1|TRBJ1-1|-|TRBV7-3|13
TGTGCCAGCAGCGCCCAACAGGGGATAGAAGCTTTCTTT
CASSAQQGIEAFF
>TRBD1|TRBJ2-2|-|TRBV24-1|16
TGTGCCACCAGTGAGTCCGACAGGGGAAACACCGGGGAGCTGTTTTTT
CATSESDRGNTGELFF